This T cell receptor (beta chain) was identified in a study of T cells in Graves' hyperthyroidism and ophthalmopathy. Many counts were recorded for this clonotype. Its target is unknown. Diagnosis relied on clinical symptoms, serum thyroxine and TRAb, thyroid ultrasound and orbital computed tomography. Amplification of TCR beta CDR3 regions used RNA as the template. When the TCR CDR3 underwent first-round RT-PCR, the HTBI primer set was used. TCRdb re-derived calls from the multiplex PCR reads in MiXCR, one entry per CDR3 protein. The repertoire holds about 380,000 distinct CDR3 sequences, with roughly 14% as singletons. V dropped 4 bases and J dropped 11 bases, with 17 bases sitting between them. The germline gives CDR1 SNHLY, CDR2 FYNNEI. The CDR3 runs to 13 residues. Findings of the study overall: The blood repertoire included most of the expanded thyroid clonotypes above 0.001.

The gene calls are TRBV2 and TRBJ1-1; D gene unclear. The specimen was blood. This TCR came from a woman in her twenties or thirties with Graves' ophthalmopathy. CDR3 DNA: TGTGCCAGCAGTGCGGACGGGGTTCCTAGTGCTTTCTTT. Translated: CASSADGVPSAFF.